Listed below are T cell receptor beta chains from one sample, sequenced in a study of blood T cell repertoires in COVID-19. Produced via immunoSEQ multiplex PCR; TCRdb's table is partial and in-frame only. The sample lists a few hundred thousand clones; over 80% were seen once. Sequencing was carried out using peripheral blood. The receptor set was obtained from a woman in her forties or fifties with COVID-19, enrolled during active disease. CDR3s include the opening cysteine and the closing phenylalanine or tryptophan. D genes are given only for firm matches. Part of the rows lack a size; the others show once, few, many or a class for expanded clones.

J gene | D gene | V gene | CDR3 length | clone size | CDR3 DNA | CDR3 protein
TRBJ1-1 | TRBD1 | TRBV6-5 | 13 | . | TGTGCCAGCGGGACAGGGGAGGACACTGAAGCTTTCTTT | CASGTGEDTEAFF
TRBJ1-3 | . | TRBV27 | 13 | . | TGTGCCAGCAGACCGACAGGTGGAAACACCATATATTTT | CASRPTGGNTIYF
TRBJ1-5 | . | TRBV5-6 | 14 | . | TGTGCCAGCAGCCTAGGACAAATCAATCAGCCCCAGCATTTT | CASSLGQINQPQHF
TRBJ2-7 | TRBD1 | TRBV7-2 | 15 | . | TGTGCCAGCAGCTCCAGGGGGGACAGGGGCTACGAGCAGTACTTC | CASSSRGDRGYEQYF
TRBJ2-2 | TRBD1 | TRBV7-2 | 15 | . | TGTGCCAGCCAAGAGACGAGGACAGGGGGCGGGGAGCTGTTTTTT | CASQETRTGGGELFF
TRBJ1-6 | TRBD1 | TRBV3-1/TRBV3-2 | 16 | few | TGTGCCAGCAGCCAAGATCCAGGGACAGGGGATTCACCCCTCCACTTT | CASSQDPGTGDSPLHF
TRBJ2-1 | TRBD1 | TRBV5-1 | 15 | . | TGCGCCAGCAGCTTGGAACAGGGGGCTAACGGTGAGCAGTTCTTC | CASSLEQGANGEQFF
TRBJ1-3 | TRBD1 | TRBV25-1 | 15 | once | TGTGCCAGCAGTGAATCAGGGGGCTCTGGAAACACCATATATTTT | CASSESGGSGNTIYF
TRBJ2-5 | . | TRBV5-4 | 15 | . | TGTGCCAGCAGCTCACCAAGGGGGACCCAAGAGACCCAGTACTTC | CASSSPRGTQETQYF
TRBJ2-3 | TRBD2 | TRBV6-4 | 15 | . | TGTGCCAGCAGTGAACAGGCTAGCGGAGGAGATACGCAGTATTTT | CASSEQASGGDTQYF
TRBJ2-5 | . | TRBV2 | 14 | once | TGTGCCAGCAGTCGTGACAGGAATCAAGAGACCCAGTACTTC | CASSRDRNQETQYF
TRBJ2-3 | TRBD2 | TRBV5-4 | 15 | once | TGTGCCAGCAGCTCCGCTAGCGGGAGCGTGGATACGCAGTATTTT | CASSSASGSVDTQYF
TRBJ2-5 | . | TRBV5-1 | 15 | . | TGCGCCAGCAGTCAGACGCCATCCGGAGGAGAGACCCAGTACTTC | CASSQTPSGGETQYF
TRBJ1-2 | . | TRBV21-1 | 16 | . | TGTGCCAGCAGCAATAGGGGGACAGGGCGGCTATGGCCCTACACCTTC | CASSNRGTGRLWPYTF
TRBJ2-1 | . | TRBV6-2/TRBV6-3 | 15 | . | TGTGCCAGCAGCCGGGCCCACAGGGCTAGCAATGAGCAGTTCTTC | CASSRAHRASNEQFF
TRBJ2-2 | . | TRBV7-6 | 19 | . | TGTGCCAGCAGCTTAGCGATTGCCTATTTTGGGTCAGGGGCCGGGGAGCTGTTTTTT | CASSLAIAYFGSGAGELFF
TRBJ2-7 | TRBD1 | TRBV5-1 | 15 | . | TGCGCCAGCAGCCCCGGGACAGGGGTTATCTACGAGCAGTACTTC | CASSPGTGVIYEQYF
TRBJ1-1 | TRBD1 | TRBV25-1 | 15 | . | TGTGCCAGCCTCGCCAGGGGGTTTTTTAACACTGAAGCTTTCTTT | CASLARGFFNTEAFF
TRBJ1-1 | . | TRBV25-1 | 13 | . | TGTGCCAGCAGTGTATGGGGGGGTACTGAAGCTTTCTTT | CASSVWGGTEAFF
TRBJ1-2 | . | TRBV12-3/TRBV12-4 | 13 | . | TGTGCCAGCAGTTTAGTCAATAACTATGGCTACACCTTC | CASSLVNNYGYTF
TRBJ1-1 | . | TRBV19 | 13 | . | TGTGCCAGTAGTAAGGGGCCGAACACTGAAGCTTTCTTT | CASSKGPNTEAFF
TRBJ2-7 | TRBD2 | TRBV25-1 | 15 | . | TGTGCCAGCAGGCCCCCGGGAGGGCTGTTCTACGAGCAGTACTTC | CASRPPGGLFYEQYF